Below, 32 T cell receptor beta chains from the same sample are listed, as sequenced in a study of cytomegalovirus exposure and HLA in healthy donors. Clones were read by immunoSEQ multiplex PCR, and TCRdb kept only the in-frame ones, dropping some. The data show fewer than 150,000 clones, approximately 86% seen once. Sequences were obtained from PBMCs. The receptor source for this set is a man younger than 30 in good health and CMV-seropositive.

V gene TRBV2 combines with J gene TRBJ2-1; D is perhaps TRBD2 (5 bases). The CDR3 has 16 residues. With 6 bases removed from V and 1 base from J, the gap between germline ends came to 16 bases. Germline V gene data show CDR1 as SNHLY and CDR2 as FYNNEI. The CDR3 DNA reads TGTGCCAGCAGCTACGCTGGGAGTGGGTCCTACAATGAGCAGTTCTTC. Amino acids: CASSYAGSGSYNEQFF.

The V gene is TRBV7-9, the J gene TRBJ1-5; the match to TRBD1 covers 8 bases. With V trimmed by 5 bases and J by 7 bases, 7 bases remained unmatched. This CDR3 has 14 residues. Germline CDR1 and CDR2: SEHNR and FQNEAQ (reference sequence). The CDR3, as DNA: TGTGCCAGCAGCCAGGACAGGGTCGCCCAGCCCCAGCATTTT. It yields the protein CASSQDRVAQPQHF.

The V call is TRBV7-2, the J call TRBJ2-1; 7 bases map to TRBD2. The CDR3 runs to 15 residues. The V and J ends lost 4 bases and 7 bases, in that order; junction bases with no gene match: 10. CDR1 and CDR2 (germline): SGHTA, FQGNSA. CDR3 protein: CASSSRRLALNEQFF. Written as DNA, the CDR3 is TGTGCCAGCAGCTCCCGACGACTAGCCCTTAATGAGCAGTTCTTC.

This chain uses TRBV6-1 with TRBJ2-7; 9 positions agree with TRBD1. The CDR3 sequence is 14 residues long. The germline V gene has CDR1 MNHNS and CDR2 SASEGT. With 7 bases clipped from V and 3 bases from J, the junction kept 7 bases outside the gene matches. The CDR3 nucleotides are TGTGCCAGCAACGCTAGGACAGGGGTCTACGAGCAGTACTTC. Translated, it gives CASNARTGVYEQYF.

The V gene is TRBV5-6, the J gene TRBJ2-3; 11 bases agree with TRBD2. CDR1 and CDR2 (germline): SGHDT, YYEEEE. The V gene end was trimmed by 4 bases and the J gene end by 0 bases; junction bases not matched to a gene: 13. The CDR3 extends over 19 amino acids. CDR3: CASSGVTSGDFLSTDTQYF. Written as DNA, the CDR3 is TGTGCCAGCAGCGGAGTGACTAGCGGGGACTTCCTTAGCACAGATACGCAGTATTTT. Based on the CDR3 plus reference TRBV5-6 and TRBJ2-3, the full variable domain is DAGVTQSPTHLIKTRGQQVTLRCSPKSGHDTVSWYQQALGQGPQFIFQYYEEEERQRGNFPDRFSGHQFPNYSSELNVNALLLGDSALYLCASSGVTSGDFLSTDTQYFGPGTRLTVL.

The chain uses TRBV28 and TRBJ1-5; D is uncertain. The V and J ends lost 6 bases and 3 bases respectively, with 3 bases between them. The germline CDR1 and CDR2 sequences are MDHEN and SYDVKM. This CDR3 has 11 amino acids. Here the CDR3 DNA reads TGTGCCAGCAGCCTCAATCAGCCCCAGCATTTT. This gives the protein CASSLNQPQHF.

In nucleotides, the CDR3 is TGTGCCAGCAGACCCGGACAGGGCGTCGGGTACACTGAAGCTTTCTTT. It codes for CASRPGQGVGYTEAFF. The chain links TRBV5-4 to TRBJ1-1; 8 bases are shared with TRBD1. The CDR3 is made up of 16 amino acids. The ends lost 5 bases at V and 3 bases at J; junction bases unmatched: 12. The V gene's germline CDR1 is SGHNT and CDR2 YYREEE (reference sequence).

The chain links TRBV7-9 to TRBJ1-4, with 7 bases aligning to TRBD1. CDR3 length: 15 residues. J lost 4 bases, V lost 3 bases, and 5 bases had no gene match. Germline CDR1 is SEHNR and CDR2 is FQNEAQ (reference sequence). Written as DNA, the CDR3 is TGTGCCAGCAGCTTGAACGGACAGGTTAATGAAAAACTGTTTTTT. Protein product: CASSLNGQVNEKLFF.

This clone turned up a few times. This chain's CDR3 is CAWSFSGKFFHF. The CDR3 DNA is TGTGCCTGGAGTTTCTCCGGGAAATTCTTCCACTTT. This chain joins TRBV30 and TRBJ1-6, with D unclear. CDR3 length: 12 residues. The germline V and J ends were trimmed by 2 bases and 17 bases, with 16 bases remaining between them. Germline CDR1 GTSNPN, CDR2 SVGIG (reference sequence).

The CDR3 is CASARTNTEAFF. The CDR3 DNA follows: TGTGCCAGCGCGCGGACAAACACTGAAGCTTTCTTT. This chain links TRBV28 with TRBJ1-1; possibly TRBD1 for D (5 bases). CDR1 is MDHEN and CDR2 is SYDVKM in the germline V gene. This CDR3 is 12 amino acids long. Deletions cut 8 bases from V and 2 bases from J, with 9 bases between.

CDR3 sequence: CASSQGSLEGYTF. The CDR3 DNA sequence: TGTGCCAGCAGCCAGGGGTCTCTTGAAGGCTACACCTTC. The V and J genes are TRBV11-2 and TRBJ1-2; perhaps TRBD1 as D (6 bases). V lost 5 bases to trimming and J lost 8 bases, with 15 bases between them. The germline CDR1 and CDR2 sequences are SGHAT and FQNNGV. This CDR3 is 13 amino acids long.

The V gene is TRBV10-3, the J gene TRBJ2-3; 9 bases match TRBD1. V gave up 9 bases and J gave up 4 bases; unmatched junction bases: 8. Germline CDR1 ENHRY, CDR2 SYGVKD. CDR3 length: 14 amino acids. The CDR3 protein is CAILDRGSSDTQYF. Written as DNA, the CDR3 is TGTGCCATACTGGACAGGGGCAGCTCAGATACGCAGTATTTT.

V gene TRBV4-3 combines with J gene TRBJ1-1; D gene unclear. V lost 2 bases and J 1 base, leaving 8 bases between the germline ends. The CDR3 loop spans 14 amino acids. Germline V lookup: CDR1 LGHNA, CDR2 YSLEER. CDR3: CASSQRAGNTEAFF. CDR3 bases: TGCGCCAGCAGCCAACGAGCGGGGAACACTGAAGCTTTCTTT.

V is TRBV2 and J is TRBJ2-5; 8 positions match TRBD1. V was clipped by 1 base and J by 4 bases; unmatched bases: 8. The CDR3 loop spans 16 amino acids. Germline V CDR1 and CDR2: SNHLY, FYNNEI. CDR3 sequence (DNA): TGTGCCAGCAGTGAAGACCCTGCAGGGGGCAGAGAGACCCAGTACTTC. It yields the protein CASSEDPAGGRETQYF. Full variable domain (missing parts from reference TRBV2 and TRBJ2-5): EPEVTQTPSHQVTQMGQEVILRCVPISNHLYFYWYRQILGQKVEFLVSFYNNEISEKSEIFDDQFSVERPDGSNFTLKIRSTKLEDSAMYFCASSEDPAGGRETQYFGPGTRLLVL.

This chain connects TRBV27 to TRBJ2-7; TRBD2 agrees at 9 bases. The CDR3 contains 15 residues. J gave up 4 bases and V 4 bases, and 8 bases lay outside the gene matches. Germline V gene data show CDR1 as MNHEY and CDR2 as SMNVEV (reference sequence). CDR3 DNA: TGTGCCAGCAGTTATAGCGGGGGCCCCATTTACGAGCAGTACTTC. It is translated as CASSYSGGPIYEQYF.

This chain connects TRBV4-1 to TRBJ2-7; 9 bases agree with TRBD1. V lost 1 base and J lost 6; bases outside the gene matches: 13. Germline CDR1 and CDR2: MGHRA and YSYEKL. This CDR3 spans 17 amino acids. This CDR3 reads CASSQADAGTGPLEQYF. CDR3 nucleotide sequence: TGCGCCAGCAGCCAAGCAGATGCCGGGACAGGGCCCCTCGAGCAGTACTTC.

The rearrangement joins TRBV7-2 to TRBJ1-6; TRBD1 matches at 8 bases. The CDR3 runs 14 residues. V was clipped by 3 bases and J by 9 bases; unmatched bases: 4. Looked up from germline, CDR1 is SGHTA and CDR2 is FQGNSA. CDR3 nucleotides: TGTGCCAGCAGCTTGACGACAGGGGTTTCACCCCTCCACTTT. This sequence encodes CASSLTTGVSPLHF.

This sequence joins TRBV5-6 and TRBJ1-2; D remains ambiguous. V lost 0 bases, J lost 3 bases, and 9 bases lay in between. CDR1 is SGHDT and CDR2 is YYEEEE in the germline V gene. The CDR3 totals 14 residues. CDR3 coding DNA: TGTGCCAGCAGCTTGGCGCAGGTCGACTATGGCTACACCTTC. Translating gives CASSLAQVDYGYTF.

The CDR3 spells CASSRRTGVYNEQFF. Written as DNA, the CDR3 is TGTGCCAGTAGTAGGAGGACAGGGGTATACAATGAGCAGTTCTTC. The rearrangement joins TRBV19 to TRBJ2-1, with 9 bases that match TRBD1. The CDR3 is made up of 15 amino acids. Germline values: CDR1 LNHDA, CDR2 SQIVND (reference sequence). V lost 4 bases, J lost 4 bases, and 5 bases stayed unmatched.

This sequence joins TRBV12-5 and TRBJ1-1, with D maybe TRBD1 (5 bases). The V gene lost 0 bases and the J gene lost 11 bases, with 22 bases spanning the gap. The length of the CDR3 is 16 residues. Per germline, CDR1 LGHNT and CDR2 FRNRAP. The CDR3 bases are TGTGCTAGTGGTTTGGTACCCCTGGGGGGATTGGGAGACGCTTTCTTT. Protein product: CASGLVPLGGLGDAFF. Together with reference TRBV12-5 and TRBJ1-1, the CDR3 gives the full variable domain: DARVTQTPRHKVTEMGQEVTMRCQPILGHNTVFWYRQTMMQGLELLAYFRNRAPLDDSGMPKDRFSAEMPDATLATLKIQPSEPRDSAVYFCASGLVPLGGLGDAFFGQGTRLTVV.

The chain combines TRBV6-5 with TRBJ2-1; 9 nucleotides agree with TRBD2. This CDR3 is 16 amino acids long. Germline V gene sequence: CDR1 MNHEY, CDR2 SVGAGI. V gave up 2 bases and J gave up 3 bases; unmatched junction bases: 5. In DNA form, the CDR3 reads TGTGCCAGCAGTTACCTGACTAGCGGAGACTACAATGAGCAGTTCTTC. This translates into CASSYLTSGDYNEQFF.

The chain recombines TRBV30 with TRBJ1-1; tentative D call: TRBD1 (5 bases). Trimming left V 1 base short and J 6 bases short, with 12 bases between. CDR3 length equals 13 residues. Germline V gene lookup returns CDR1 GTSNPN and CDR2 SVGIG (reference sequence). CDR3 DNA sequence: TGTGCCTGGAGTGGGGGGGGAGGCGCTGAAGCTTTCTTT. Protein sequence: CAWSGGGGAEAFF.

J is TRBJ1-6 and V is TRBV29-1; 9 bases map to TRBD1. The length of the CDR3 is 15 residues. V lost 4 bases, J lost 8 bases, and 9 bases stayed unmatched. Germline V CDR1 and CDR2: SQVTM, ANQGSEA. CDR3 sequence reads: CSVVLPGQGDSPLHF. In DNA, the CDR3 is TGCAGCGTTGTCTTACCGGGACAGGGTGATTCACCCCTCCACTTT.

The chain combines TRBV11-2 with TRBJ2-7; TRBD2 agrees at 7 bases. The V and J ends lost 6 bases and 5 bases, in that order; junction bases with no gene match: 4. The CDR3 sequence is 12 residues long. Germline V CDR1 and CDR2: SGHAT, FQNNGV. This CDR3 is CASRTSFNEQYF. CDR3 nucleotides: TGTGCCAGCAGGACTAGCTTCAACGAGCAGTACTTC.

The chain joins TRBV28 to TRBJ2-7, with 11 bases identical to TRBD1. The CDR3 consists of 17 residues. Germline CDR1 MDHEN, CDR2 SYDVKM. The junction had 10 bases not matched to a gene; V was cut back by 5 bases and J by 1 base. In nucleotides, the CDR3 is TGTGCCAGCAGTCTCTACCCCGGGACAGGGGGATCCTACGAGCAGTACTTC. It yields the protein CASSLYPGTGGSYEQYF.

The chain links TRBV29-1 to TRBJ2-7, with a possible D match to TRBD2 (5 bases). V was shortened by 3 bases and J by 10 bases, with 19 bases between the two germline ends. CDR1 SQVTM and CDR2 ANQGSEA come from the germline V gene. This CDR3 spans 13 amino acids. As DNA, the CDR3 is TGCAGCGTTGAGTCCGCAGCCCGGGGTACCCAGTACTTC. Its translation: CSVESAARGTQYF.

This clone occurred a few times. The chain is built from TRBV18 and TRBJ1-4; no definite D call. Germline V CDR1 and CDR2: KGHSH, LQKENI. The ends were cut back, 3 bases at V and 5 bases at J, with 16 bases in the middle. The CDR3 covers 16 residues. The CDR3 sequence is CASSPNIGELNEKLFF. The CDR3, as DNA: TGTGCCAGCTCACCTAACATTGGGGAGCTAAATGAAAAACTGTTTTTT. Based on the CDR3 plus reference TRBV18 and TRBJ1-4, the full variable domain is NAGVMQNPRHLVRRRGQEARLRCSPMKGHSHVYWYRQLPEEGLKFMVYLQKENIIDESGMPKERFSAEFPKEGPSILRIQQVVRGDSAAYFCASSPNIGELNEKLFFGSGTQLSVL.

This rearrangement joins TRBV28 to TRBJ1-4; weak D call: TRBD1 (5 bases). CDR3 length equals 17 residues. CDR1 and CDR2 (germline): MDHEN, SYDVKM. V lost 3 bases and J 8 bases, leaving 22 bases between the germline ends. In nucleotides, the CDR3 is TGTGCCAGCAGTTTTTATCAGTTAACAGGCCGCGCCGAAAAACTGTTTTTT. Its protein product is CASSFYQLTGRAEKLFF.

The gene calls are TRBV5-5 and TRBJ1-3, with a possible D match to TRBD1 (6 bases). V lost 3 bases and J 0 bases, leaving 10 bases between the germline ends. The CDR3 spans 15 residues. Per the germline V gene, CDR1 is SGHKS and CDR2 is YYEKEE (reference sequence). DNA for the CDR3: TGTGCCAGCAGCTGGGACACCCTCTCTGGAAACACCATATATTTT. This gives the protein CASSWDTLSGNTIYF.

The chain couples TRBV6-5 to TRBJ2-6; perhaps TRBD1 as D (6 bases). V lost 6 bases and J 2 bases, leaving 8 bases between the germline ends. The CDR3 contains 14 residues. Germline assignment: CDR1 MNHEY and CDR2 SVGAGI. CDR3 amino acids: CASSNRAGANVLTF. DNA of the CDR3: TGTGCCAGCAGCAACAGGGCTGGGGCCAACGTCCTGACTTTC.

The CDR3 protein is CASSFFGQGGDDSYEQYF. The CDR3 DNA follows: TGTGCCAGCAGTTTTTTTGGGCAGGGTGGGGATGACTCCTACGAGCAGTACTTC. The genes are TRBV28 and TRBJ2-7; perhaps TRBD1 as D (5 bases). Germline V lookup: CDR1 MDHEN, CDR2 SYDVKM. The V end was cut by 3 bases, the J end by 0 bases, with 21 bases between. The CDR3 loop spans 18 amino acids.

This chain joins TRBV9 and TRBJ2-3; 9 bases agree with TRBD1. V shed 2 bases and J 2 bases; nucleotides not matched to a gene: 6. Germline-derived CDR1 and CDR2 are SGDLS and YYNGEE. The CDR3 covers 16 residues. The CDR3 region is CASSVTGQGLTDTQYF. The DNA of the CDR3 is TGTGCCAGCAGCGTTACGGGACAGGGCCTCACAGATACGCAGTATTTT. The complete variable domain, with remaining parts taken from reference TRBV9 and TRBJ2-3, reads DSGVTQTPKHLITATGQRVTLRCSPRSGDLSVYWYQQSLDQGLQFLIQYYNGEERAKGNILERFSAQQFPDLHSELNLSSLELGDSALYFCASSVTGQGLTDTQYFGPGTRLTVL.